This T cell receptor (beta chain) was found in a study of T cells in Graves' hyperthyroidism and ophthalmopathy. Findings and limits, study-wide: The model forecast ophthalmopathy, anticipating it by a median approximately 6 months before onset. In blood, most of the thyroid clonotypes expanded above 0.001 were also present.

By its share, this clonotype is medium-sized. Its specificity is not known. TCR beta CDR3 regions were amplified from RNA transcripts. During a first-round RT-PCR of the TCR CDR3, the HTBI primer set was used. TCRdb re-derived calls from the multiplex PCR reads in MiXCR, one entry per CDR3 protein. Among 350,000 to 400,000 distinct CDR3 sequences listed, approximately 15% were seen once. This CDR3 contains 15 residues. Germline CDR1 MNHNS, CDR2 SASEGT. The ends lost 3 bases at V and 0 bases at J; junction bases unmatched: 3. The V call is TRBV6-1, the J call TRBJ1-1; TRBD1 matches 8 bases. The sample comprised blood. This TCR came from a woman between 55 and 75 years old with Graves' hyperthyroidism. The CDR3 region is CASSDGTGMNTEAFF. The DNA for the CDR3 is TGTGCCAGCAGTGACGGGACAGGCATGAACACTGAAGCTTTCTTT.